This record looks at one T cell receptor (beta chain) sequence and its context. Antigen specificity is unknown. The CDR3 covers 15 residues. The germline V and J ends were trimmed by 3 bases and 5 bases, with 13 bases remaining between them. CDR1 is KGHDR and CDR2 is SFDVKD in the germline V gene. Primers used in a second PCR of about 6 to 12 cycles were a sample-barcoded 5' primer and a J-beta primer mix. TCRdb re-called the 5' RACE reads with MiXCR, one entry per CDR3 protein. Among over 1,500,000 distinct CDR3 sequences, roughly two fifths were seen once, and the ten largest hold roughly 23%. This sample was included in a study of blood T cells in healthy people across ages. Overall study context: About one barcoded TCR beta cDNA was captured per two T cells.

Study-level findings and limits: With naive T cell percentage, TCR beta diversity showed a strong correlation. Long-lived and aged donors differed, with more naive CD4+ cells and higher diversity in the long-lived. Diversity was estimated from one million T cells, and these estimates were considered underestimates.

Material: blood. The V and J genes are TRBV24-1 and TRBJ1-5; the D gene is possibly TRBD1 (5 bases). This sequence was found in a human donor in good health. The CDR3 bases are TGTGCCACCAGTGATCCGTTGCGGGGGGATCAGCCCCAGCATTTT. It yields the protein CATSDPLRGDQPQHF.